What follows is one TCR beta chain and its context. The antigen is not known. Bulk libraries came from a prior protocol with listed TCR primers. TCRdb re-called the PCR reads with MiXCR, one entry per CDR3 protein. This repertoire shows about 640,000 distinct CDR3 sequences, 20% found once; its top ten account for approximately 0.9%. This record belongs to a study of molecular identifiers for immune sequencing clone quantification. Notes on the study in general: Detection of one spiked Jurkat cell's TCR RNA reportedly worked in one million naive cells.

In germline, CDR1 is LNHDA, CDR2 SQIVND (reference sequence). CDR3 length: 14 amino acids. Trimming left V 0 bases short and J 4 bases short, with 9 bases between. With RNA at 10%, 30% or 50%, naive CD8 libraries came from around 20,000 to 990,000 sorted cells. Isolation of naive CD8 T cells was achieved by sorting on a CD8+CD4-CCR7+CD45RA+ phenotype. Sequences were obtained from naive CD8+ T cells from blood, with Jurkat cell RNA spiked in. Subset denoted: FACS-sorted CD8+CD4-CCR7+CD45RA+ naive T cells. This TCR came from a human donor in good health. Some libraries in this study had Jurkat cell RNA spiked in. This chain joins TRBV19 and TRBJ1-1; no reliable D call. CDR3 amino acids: CASSIDLAVTEAFF. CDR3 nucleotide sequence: TGTGCCAGTAGTATAGATCTGGCGGTCACTGAAGCTTTCTTT. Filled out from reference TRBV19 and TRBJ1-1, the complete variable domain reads DGGITQSPKYLFRKEGQNVTLSCEQNLNHDAMYWYRQDPGQGLRLIYYSQIVNDFQKGDIAEGYSVSREKKESFPLTVTSAQKNPTAFYLCASSIDLAVTEAFFGQGTRLTVV.